This TCR beta chain originates from a study of early T cells in non-severe SARS-CoV-2 infection. Across the study: Chains stayed unpaired after sequencing of bulk RNA from unsorted whole blood.

General study results and limits: A preference for anti-spike CD8 responses marked VDJdb matching, which missed private and CD4 specificities.

Germline V gene data show CDR1 as KGHDR and CDR2 as SFDVKD. This CDR3 is 13 amino acids long. The ends were cut back, 5 bases at V and 2 bases at J, with 9 bases in the middle. cDNA molecules, individually, were tagged with unique molecular identifiers. Via MiXCR, TCRdb re-called the 5' RACE reads, giving one row per CDR3 protein. Found here are roughly 110,000 distinct CDR3 sequences, around 10% of them singletons; the top ten hold approximately 8.1%. Note on this clonotype: The antigen is undetermined.

The specimen sequenced was whole blood. The origin of this receptor is an adult who was a healthcare worker with PCR-confirmed SARS-CoV-2 infection or an uninfected control (not recorded which). The chain joins TRBV24-1 to TRBJ2-7; a weak D match, TRBD2 (6 bases). The CDR3 DNA reads as TGTGCCACCAGTGCGGGGGATCCCTACGAGCAGTACTTC. Translating gives CATSAGDPYEQYF.